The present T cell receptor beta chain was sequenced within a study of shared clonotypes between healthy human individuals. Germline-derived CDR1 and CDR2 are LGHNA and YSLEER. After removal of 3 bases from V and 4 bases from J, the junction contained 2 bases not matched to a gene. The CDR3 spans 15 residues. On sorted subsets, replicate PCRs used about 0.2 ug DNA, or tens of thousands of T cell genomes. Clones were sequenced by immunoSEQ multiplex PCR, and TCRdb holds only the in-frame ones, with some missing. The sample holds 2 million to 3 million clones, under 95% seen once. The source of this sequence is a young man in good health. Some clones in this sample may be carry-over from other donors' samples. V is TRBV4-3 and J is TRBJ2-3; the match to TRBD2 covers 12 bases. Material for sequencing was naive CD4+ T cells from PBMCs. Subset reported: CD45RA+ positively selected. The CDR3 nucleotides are TGCGCCAGCAGCCACGGACTAGCGGGATCAGATACGCAGTATTTT. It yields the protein CASSHGLAGSDTQYF.